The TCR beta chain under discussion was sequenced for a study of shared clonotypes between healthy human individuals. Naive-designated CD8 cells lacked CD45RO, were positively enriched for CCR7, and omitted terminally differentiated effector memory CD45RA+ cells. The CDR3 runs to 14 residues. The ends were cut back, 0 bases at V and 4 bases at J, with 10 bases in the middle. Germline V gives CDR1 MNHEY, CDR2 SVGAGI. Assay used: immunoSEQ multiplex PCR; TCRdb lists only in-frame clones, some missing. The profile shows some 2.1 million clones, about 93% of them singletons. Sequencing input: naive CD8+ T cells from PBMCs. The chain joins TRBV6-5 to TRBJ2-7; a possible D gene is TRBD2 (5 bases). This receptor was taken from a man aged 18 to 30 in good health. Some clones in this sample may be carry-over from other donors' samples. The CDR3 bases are TGTGCCAGCAGTTACTCGTGGGGAGATTACGAGCAGTACTTC. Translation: CASSYSWGDYEQYF.